This TCR beta chain was observed in a study of blood T cell repertoires in COVID-19 (dated by TCRdb to 2018 to 2021). About the full investigation: Samples covering the acute and convalescent phases of COVID-19 were provided by collaborators in the United States, Italy and Spain. The prospective study material was composed of cDNA or gDNA derived from T cells, B-cell-depleted T cells, or PBMCs. Deeply sampled blood TCRbeta repertoires from subjects exposed to, actively infected with, or recovered from COVID-19 were included in the dataset. A freely available public database, intended as a resource for researchers studying the immune response to SARS-CoV-2, is where the repertoires were released. Samples were obtained from the ongoing ImmuneRACE study (first 160 participants) and from about 1,300 subjects provided by 6 global collaborators. The sample metadata nearly always contained a de-identified subject ID, COVID-19 status, age in years and sex. HLA class I and class II types, where available, came from metadata supplied by the sample provider rather than from assay-based typing. Points the paper makes about the study in general: Clinical and demographic metadata were provided uncurated, with the amount varying by source and participant.

The CDR3 runs 13 amino acids, cysteine and phenylalanine included. The DNA shown is the 39-base CDR3, in frame from base 1. In the germline V gene (reference sequence), CDR1 corresponds to LNHNV and CDR2 to YYDKDF. V and J are truncated by 0 bases and 7 bases respectively, leaving an intervening sequence of 7 bases. The sample holds one count of this clone. Its antigen is unknown. Base qualities were left out, and no much larger clone turns up one base away. TCRbeta CDR3 regions were amplified from genomic DNA using the immunoSEQ Assay, a bias-controlled multiplex PCR. Per the original workflow: Within the assay, amplification of reference gene primers was used to estimate how many nucleated cells each sample contained. To quantify the absolute abundance of each unique TCRbeta CDR3 rearrangement, sequence reads were collapsed and filtered. For each sample, productive Simpson clonality was calculated by taking the square root of Simpson's diversity index across productive rearrangements. Sourced from immuneACCESS, this table was stored by TCRdb with only in-frame sequences that have V and J called. A share of the clones is absent; for the studies checked, an unresolved V gene accounts for under half, and the remainder has no known explanation. From that table come the V and J calls and clone size; the DNA was used to work out D and trimming. The sample data list some 110,000 clones, and 86% of these were observed just once. The ten largest clones represent 5% to 6.5% of the sample.

Collaborating institutions collected whole blood in K2EDTA tubes following their own protocols. For TCRbeta analysis, collaborators shipped samples as frozen whole blood, isolated PBMCs, or DNA extracted from either of those sample types. This receptor chain uses TRBV15 and TRBJ1-5; possibly the D gene is TRBD1, per 5 matching bases. Sequencing was performed on peripheral blood. This receptor was obtained from a human donor in a cohort sampled during active COVID-19. Here the CDR3 is given as CATSRETEQPQHF. The nucleotides are TGTGCCACCAGCAGAGAGACAGAACAGCCCCAGCATTTT.